The entry below gives a single TCR beta chain sequence along with its context. This clone showed up just a few times. Its antigen is currently not known. Per-nucleotide qualities are absent, and no much larger clonotype sits a single base away. TCRbeta CDR3 regions were amplified from genomic DNA by means of the immunoSEQ Assay, a bias-controlled multiplex PCR. The source study handled its data this way. The number of nucleated cells in each sample was estimated by amplification of reference gene primers within the assay. To quantify the absolute abundance of each unique TCRbeta CDR3 rearrangement, sequence reads were collapsed and filtered. For each sample, productive Simpson clonality was calculated as the square root of Simpson's diversity index across productive rearrangements. TCRdb took this table from immuneACCESS and kept in-frame rearrangements with V and J called. Such tables lack part of the clones; where checked against another copy, unresolved V genes explain under half of the gap, and the rest is unexplained. V and J calls and clone size are given by that table; D and trimming were obtained from the DNA. The sample records more than 95,000 clones, more than 70% of which are singletons. The top ten clonotypes cover about 5.4% of the sample.

Each collaborating institution followed its own protocols to collect whole blood in K2EDTA tubes. For TCRbeta analysis, collaborators shipped samples in one of three forms: frozen whole blood, isolated PBMCs, or DNA extracted from either of those sample types. Spanning cysteine to phenylalanine, the CDR3 consists of 13 amino acids. Here the CDR3 DNA is all that survives: 39 bases in frame from base 1. The germline V gene gives CDR1 as MNHEY and CDR2 as SVGAGI. Trimming takes 8 bases from V and 3 bases from J, and the germline ends sit 14 bases apart. This record comes from a study of blood T cell repertoires in COVID-19 (dated by TCRdb to the early 2020s). For the study in its entirety: Collaborator samples came from the United States, Italy and Spain and covered acute and convalescent phases of COVID-19. The material from the prospective study consisted of cDNA or gDNA derived from T cells, B-cell-depleted T cells, or PBMCs. A de-identified subject ID, COVID-19 status, age in years and sex were almost always included in the sample metadata. The samples were drawn from the first 160 participants of the ongoing ImmuneRACE study and from 950 to 1,500 subjects provided by 6 global collaborators. Subjects who had been exposed to COVID-19, were actively infected with it, or had recovered from it provided the deeply sampled blood TCRbeta repertoires that made up the dataset. Where HLA class I and class II types were available, the types were taken from metadata supplied by the sample provider, not from assay-based typing. The repertoires were made available in a free public database intended to serve as a resource for research on the immune response to SARS-CoV-2.

What the work shows at the level of the full study, not this receptor alone: The amount of clinical and demographic metadata varied by source and participant and was provided uncurated.

This clonotype was obtained from a human donor in a cohort sampled during active COVID-19. The material sequenced was peripheral blood. The rearrangement combines TRBV6-5 with TRBJ2-7; tentative D gene TRBD2, with 7 bases matching. For the CDR3, the sequence is CASSKGGNYEQYF. DNA sequence: TGTGCCAGCTCGAAGGGGGGGAACTACGAGCAGTACTTC.